This T cell receptor (beta chain) is from a study of T cell responses to AZD1222 COVID-19 vaccine. General observations from the study: Nearly half of the spike-specific TCRs reportedly recognize variant regions that carry no mutations. CD4 TCRs linked to vaccination spanned spike, dominating at 160-218 and 743-854.

Trimming stripped 2 bases from V and 5 bases from J, with 14 bases between. Germline CDR1 SGHTA, CDR2 FQGTGA. The CDR3 totals 15 residues. TCRdb's copy holds only in-frame clones and misses some; the assay was immunoSEQ multiplex PCR. This table has 250,000 or so clones, 85% to 95% appearing once. About this clone: Its antigen is currently unknown.

The gene calls are TRBV7-3 and TRBJ2-3, with D perhaps TRBD1 or TRBD2 (5 bases each). The source is an adult in good health. Sequencing was performed on peripheral blood, taken on day 0 of AZD1222 vaccination. CDR3 in DNA: TGTGCCAGCAGCTTAGGGACGGGTCTTGAAGATACGCAGTATTTT. This translates into CASSLGTGLEDTQYF.